These 3 T cell receptor beta chains were all obtained from the same sample, sequenced in a study of Graves' ophthalmopathy and Graves' hyperthyroidism. RNA transcripts provided the template for amplifying TCR beta CDR3 regions. Amplification began with first-round RT-PCR using HTBI primers, then second-round multiplex PCR was performed. Each CDR3 protein gets one entry after TCRdb re-called the multiplex PCR reads with MiXCR. The sample gives around 400,000 distinct CDR3 sequences, roughly 18% of which show up once; about 1.4% is in the top ten. The material sequenced was peripheral blood. These receptors were taken from a woman between 18 and 30 years old with Graves' ophthalmopathy.

This clonotype was recorded at least ten times. The chain combines TRBV27 with TRBJ1-1; no firm D call. V lost 8 bases and J 0 bases, leaving 13 bases between the germline ends. This CDR3 spans 14 amino acids. Looked up from germline, CDR1 is MNHEY and CDR2 is SMNVEV (reference sequence). The CDR3 bases are TGTGCCAGCTTCCGGGGAGGACTGAACACTGAAGCTTTCTTT. This codes for CASFRGGLNTEAFF.

This clonotype occurred many times. V and J are TRBV19 and TRBJ2-2; TRBD2 might be the D (7 bases). This CDR3 is built from 17 residues. Trimming took off 6 bases at V and 0 bases at J, with 17 bases between the two ends. CDR1 and CDR2 (germline): LNHDA, SQIVND (reference sequence). The CDR3 reads CASRGEGGPANTGELFF. The CDR3 coding sequence is TGTGCCAGTAGAGGAGAGGGGGGGCCCGCGAACACCGGGGAGCTGTTTTTT.

This clonotype was seen at least ten times. The V and J genes are TRBV25-1 and TRBJ2-2, with 7 bases aligning to TRBD1. The germline V gene encodes CDR1 MGHDK and CDR2 SYGVNS. The CDR3 has 15 residues. V lost 4 bases and J lost 4; bases outside the gene matches: 6. The CDR3 protein is CASSGQGVTTGELFF. The CDR3 DNA sequence: TGTGCCAGCAGTGGGCAGGGGGTGACCACCGGGGAGCTGTTTTTT.